The clone carrying this T cell receptor beta chain was detected a few times. Its antigen is not known. Sequencing templates came from extracted RNA that was reverse transcribed into cDNA. This table comes from immunoSEQ multiplex PCR, and its TCRdb copy is limited to in-frame clones, with some not included. Of some 200,000 clones detected, under 60% appear once; the ten largest clones hold 1.6%. Treatment reported: oral pan-JAK inhibitor, 5-10 mg twice daily. Using a FACSAria, the CD4+ and CD8+ T cells were sorted from the PBMCs. The sample originates from a study of CD8+ T cells in alopecia areata. Study information: Tofacitinib was taken orally by treated patients, and the dose was 5 to 10 mg twice daily. Study-wide points: TCR sharing across patients was less clear than in mice, possibly HLA-related. Under tofacitinib, numerous expanded lesional clonotypes remained detectable in scalp and blood.

V lost 5 bases and J lost 4, with 20 bases in between. This CDR3 is 16 amino acids long. The source was CD4+ T cells sorted from blood, collected at week 4, from a patient treated with tofacitinib. The chain has TRBV23-1 and TRBJ2-5; D may be TRBD1 or TRBD2 (5 bases each). TRBV23-1 is identified as an open reading frame with a role that is uncertain. This TCR derives from a human donor with alopecia areata. CDR3 sequence reads: CASSNHRDGVRETQYF. The CDR3 nucleotides read TGCGCCAGCAGTAACCACCGGGACGGTGTGAGAGAGACCCAGTACTTC.